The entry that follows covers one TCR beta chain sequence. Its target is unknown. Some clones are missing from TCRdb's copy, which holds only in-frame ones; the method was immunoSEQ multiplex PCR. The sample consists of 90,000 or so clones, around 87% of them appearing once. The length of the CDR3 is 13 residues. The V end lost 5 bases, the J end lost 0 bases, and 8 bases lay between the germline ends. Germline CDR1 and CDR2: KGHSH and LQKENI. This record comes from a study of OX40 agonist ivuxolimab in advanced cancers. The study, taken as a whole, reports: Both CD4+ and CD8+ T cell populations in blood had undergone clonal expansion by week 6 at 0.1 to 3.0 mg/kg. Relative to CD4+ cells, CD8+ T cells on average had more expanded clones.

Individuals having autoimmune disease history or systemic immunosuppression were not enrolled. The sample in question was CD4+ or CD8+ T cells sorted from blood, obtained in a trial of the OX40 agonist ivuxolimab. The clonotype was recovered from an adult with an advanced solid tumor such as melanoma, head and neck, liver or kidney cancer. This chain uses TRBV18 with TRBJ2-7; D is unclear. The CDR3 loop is CASSNAGSYEQYF. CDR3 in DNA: TGTGCCAGCTCAAATGCAGGCTCCTACGAGCAGTACTTC.